This is a list of T cell receptor beta chains from one sample in a study of blood T cell repertoires in COVID-19. Only in-frame clones appear in the TCRdb table, and some are missing; sequencing was by immunoSEQ multiplex PCR. The table includes about 310,000 clones, approximately 91% detected once. Material for sequencing was PBMCs or T cells enriched from blood (not recorded which). These TCRs come from a man between 60 and 75 years old who had recovered from COVID-19. The CDR3 runs from the conserved cysteine through the conserved F or W. The D gene is left open where the match is weak. Clone sizes are given selectively: once, few, many, or a class where the clone is expanded.

j_call v_call d_call clone_size cdr3_nt cdr3_aa
TRBJ2-1 TRBV6-2/TRBV6-3 - - TGTGCCAGCAGTTACCGGGACAAAGTGCAGTTCTTC CASSYRDKVQFF
TRBJ1-6 TRBV19 - - TGTGCCAGCTGCAGGGGATCCGATAATTCACCCCTCCACTTT CASCRGSDNSPLHF
TRBJ1-4 TRBV4-1 - once TGCGCCAGCAGCCAAGATTCTCGATGGCCGAATGAAAAACTGTTTTTT CASSQDSRWPNEKLFF
TRBJ2-3 TRBV7-9 TRBD1 - TGTGCCAGCAGCTTAATACAGGCAGGGGGCGCAGATACGCAGTATTTT CASSLIQAGGADTQYF
TRBJ1-3 TRBV7-6 TRBD1 - TGTGCCAGCAGCAGCCGGGACAGTTTTTCTGAATTCTCTGGAAACACCATATATTTT CASSSRDSFSEFSGNTIYF
TRBJ2-2 TRBV28 - - TGTGCCAGCAGGGGGACTGCGAACACCGGGGAGCTGTTTTTT CASRGTANTGELFF
TRBJ1-1 TRBV3-1/TRBV3-2 - few TGTGCCAGCAGCCTGGGACAACTTAACACTGAAGCTTTCTTT CASSLGQLNTEAFF
TRBJ2-5 TRBV5-8 - - TGTGCCAGCAGCTTGGGGTATAGCGACCAAGAGACCCAGTACTTC CASSLGYSDQETQYF
TRBJ2-7 TRBV19 TRBD2 once TGTGCCAGTAGTATAGAAGGCGGGGGTAAATCCTACGAGCAGTACTTC CASSIEGGGKSYEQYF
TRBJ1-2 TRBV14 - - TGTGCCAGCAGCGCACAGGGTTACTATGGCTACACCTTC CASSAQGYYGYTF
TRBJ2-7 TRBV9 - - TGTGCCAGCAGCGTACAGGGAATGGCCGAGCAGTACTTC CASSVQGMAEQYF
TRBJ2-4 TRBV7-2 - - TGTGCCAGCAGCTTAGGGGGCCCGGGTAGGGCCAACATTCAGTACTTC CASSLGGPGRANIQYF
TRBJ2-1 TRBV11-2 - once TGTGCCAGCAGCTTAGGGGCAAGCAATGAGCAGTTCTTC CASSLGASNEQFF
TRBJ2-2 TRBV4-1 TRBD2 - TGCGCCAGCAGCCAAGAGGTAGCGGGAGGGCCCAGGGAGCTGTTTTTT CASSQEVAGGPRELFF
TRBJ1-2 TRBV6-5 - - TGTGCCAGCAGTTTTACAGAAAACTATGGCTACACCTTC CASSFTENYGYTF
TRBJ2-1 TRBV11-1 TRBD1 - TGTGCCAGCAGCTCGGACAGGGGTTCCTACAATGAGCAGTTCTTC CASSSDRGSYNEQFF
TRBJ2-5 TRBV6-5 TRBD2 - TGTGCCAGCACCCCTCTAGCGGGAGTCGGAGAGACCCAGTACTTC CASTPLAGVGETQYF
TRBJ2-7 TRBV6-5 - - TGTGCCAGCAGCCCCCCTTCGCCTAGCCAGTACTTC CASSPPSPSQYF
TRBJ2-5 TRBV19 - once TGTGCCAGTAGTATGGCGGGGCGCGTGACGGAGACCCAGTACTTC CASSMAGRVTETQYF
TRBJ1-1 TRBV19 - few TGTGCCAGTAGACCACAGGGAATGAACACTGAAGCTTTCTTT CASRPQGMNTEAFF
TRBJ2-7 TRBV20-1 - - TGCAGTGCTAGTCGCAGTACCTACGAGCAGTACTTC CSASRSTYEQYF
TRBJ1-2 TRBV10-3 - - TGTGCCATCAGTGAAAACATTGATAACTATGGCTACACCTTC CAISENIDNYGYTF
TRBJ2-7 TRBV19 - - TGTGCCAGTACCCCCGGCGCAGGGTACTTCCACGAGCAGTACTTC CASTPGAGYFHEQYF
TRBJ1-5 TRBV9 TRBD1 - TGTGCCAGCAGCGCCGGACAGGGGTATCAGCCCCAGCATTTT CASSAGQGYQPQHF
TRBJ2-7 TRBV6-2/TRBV6-3 TRBD2 once TGTGCCAGCAGTTCTGATCTAGCGGGAGGCCCTGGATACGAGCAGTACTTC CASSSDLAGGPGYEQYF
TRBJ1-1 TRBV11-2 - - TGTGCCAGCAGCTTAAGGAGGTCCACTGAAGCTTTCTTT CASSLRRSTEAFF
TRBJ2-7 TRBV5-1 - - TGCGCCAGCAGCTTGGGACCTAGCTCCTACGAGCAGTACTTC CASSLGPSSYEQYF
TRBJ1-3 TRBV9 - few TGTGCCAGCAGCGCACAGGGTCCGGTAAACACCATATATTTT CASSAQGPVNTIYF
TRBJ2-1 TRBV9 TRBD2 - TGTGCCAGCAGCGATTCTAGCGGGAGGGCCAGGTCCTACAATGAGCAGTTCTTC CASSDSSGRARSYNEQFF
TRBJ2-3 TRBV5-1 TRBD2 few TGCGCCAGCAGCCCCACCCCCCCTAGCGGCCGACTTCCCTCCACAGATACGCAGTATTTT CASSPTPPSGRLPSTDTQYF